The 26 T cell receptor beta chains below were found in one sample sequenced in a study of sequential checkpoint blockade in melanoma. The treatment here: randomized to nivolumab then ipilimumab (arm A) or the reverse (arm B). Assay used: immunoSEQ multiplex PCR; TCRdb lists only in-frame clones, some missing. The table includes 15,000 to 20,000 clones, about 80% detected once. This specimen was CD8+ T cells sorted from blood (inferred from file names), taken from a patient given nivolumab and ipilimumab in sequence. Receptor source: a human donor with melanoma.

The chain joins TRBV6-1 to TRBJ2-7; 10 bases align to TRBD1. With 6 bases clipped from V and 6 bases from J, the junction kept 8 bases outside the gene matches. Per the germline V gene, CDR1 is MNHNS and CDR2 is SASEGT. The CDR3 is made up of 14 amino acids. CDR3: CASRSGQGSSEQYF. CDR3 nucleotide sequence: TGTGCCAGCAGATCGGGACAGGGGAGTTCCGAGCAGTACTTC.

The chain links TRBV27 to TRBJ2-7; D is unclear. Trimming pared 2 bases from V and 0 bases from J, leaving 8 bases between. There are 14 residues in the CDR3. Germline V gives CDR1 MNHEY, CDR2 SMNVEV (reference sequence). The CDR3 nucleotides are TGTGCCAGCAGTTTAAGATCGAGCTCCTACGAGCAGTACTTC. It codes for CASSLRSSSYEQYF.

V is TRBV19 and J is TRBJ1-1; D is ambiguous. CDR3 length: 12 amino acids. V gave up 8 bases and J gave up 1 base, with 8 bases separating them. Germline CDR1 LNHDA, CDR2 SQIVND (reference sequence). CDR3 DNA sequence: TGTGCCAGTCATTACGGGAACACTGAAGCTTTCTTT. Its protein is CASHYGNTEAFF. Drawing the rest from reference TRBV19 and TRBJ1-1, the complete variable domain is DGGITQSPKYLFRKEGQNVTLSCEQNLNHDAMYWYRQDPGQGLRLIYYSQIVNDFQKGDIAEGYSVSREKKESFPLTVTSAQKNPTAFYLCASHYGNTEAFFGQGTRLTVV.

This clone was seen just once. The V gene is TRBV30, the J gene TRBJ1-4, with 11 positions matching TRBD1. The CDR3 totals 14 residues. Trimming took 1 base from V and 7 from J; bases not matched to a gene: 2. From germline, CDR1 is GTSNPN and CDR2 SVGIG (reference sequence). The CDR3 spells CAWSGDRGFEKLFF. CDR3 nucleotides: TGTGCCTGGAGTGGGGACAGGGGGTTTGAAAAACTGTTTTTT.

The chain recombines TRBV12-5 with TRBJ1-1; D is uncertain. CDR3 length: 13 amino acids. With 0 bases removed from V and 11 bases from J, the gap between germline ends came to 13 bases. The germline V gene has CDR1 LGHNT and CDR2 FRNRAP. CDR3 protein: CASGLVQGDKAFF. DNA of the CDR3: TGTGCTAGTGGTTTGGTACAAGGCGACAAGGCTTTCTTT.

This clone was observed a few times. The sample has other DNA sequences that encode this CDR3 too. This chain links TRBV10-3 with TRBJ1-5; D remains ambiguous. The CDR3 is 13 residues long. With 0 bases removed from V and 7 bases from J, the gap between germline ends came to 7 bases. From germline, CDR1 is ENHRY and CDR2 SYGVKD. This chain's CDR3 is CAISESGGQPQHF. The CDR3 nucleotides are TGTGCCATCAGTGAGTCTGGAGGCCAGCCCCAGCATTTT.

This sequence joins TRBV13 and TRBJ1-2; TRBD1 matches 10 bases. Germline CDR1 is PRHDT and CDR2 is FYEKMQ (reference sequence). Trimming took 3 bases from V and 8 from J; bases not matched to a gene: 15. This CDR3 comprises 17 residues. The CDR3 is CASSLDRGQGDLRGYTF. As DNA, the CDR3 is TGTGCCAGCAGCTTGGACCGAGGACAGGGGGATTTGAGGGGCTACACCTTC.

The gene calls are TRBV29-1 and TRBJ1-1, with TRBD1 as a possible D gene (5 bases). The length of the CDR3 is 13 residues. Germline V CDR1 and CDR2: SQVTM, ANQGSEA. Deletions cut 4 bases from V and 1 base from J, with 10 bases between. CDR3 protein: CSVGGRPNTEAFF. DNA for the CDR3: TGCAGCGTTGGGGGCAGACCGAACACTGAAGCTTTCTTT.

CDR3 DNA sequence: TGTGCCAGCAGGTGGGGACAGGGAAGCACTGAAGCTTTCTTT. Translated, it gives CASRWGQGSTEAFF. The chain uses TRBV27 and TRBJ1-1; 9 bases are a match to TRBD1. The CDR3 covers 14 residues. Trimming removed 6 bases from V and 4 bases from J; junction bases left unmatched: 6. CDR1 and CDR2 (germline): MNHEY, SMNVEV (reference sequence).

CDR3 DNA sequence: TGCGCCAGCAGCTTGAAGGACAGGAACACTGAAGCTTTCTTT. This sequence encodes CASSLKDRNTEAFF. This chain joins TRBV5-1 and TRBJ1-1, with TRBD1 as a possible D gene (6 bases). The germline CDR1 and CDR2 sequences are SGHRS and YFSETQ. The ends were cut back, 1 base at V and 1 base at J, with 8 bases in the middle. The CDR3 length is 14 residues. Combining the CDR3 with reference TRBV5-1 and TRBJ1-1 gives the whole variable domain KAGVTQTPRYLIKTRGQQVTLSCSPISGHRSVSWYQQTPGQGLQFLFEYFSETQRNKGNFPGRFSGRQFSNSRSEMNVSTLELGDSALYLCASSLKDRNTEAFFGQGTRLTVV.

The V and J genes are TRBV7-8 and TRBJ1-1; D is unclear. Germline values: CDR1 SGHVS, CDR2 FQNEAQ. V was clipped by 1 base and J by 0 bases, with 12 bases between them. This CDR3 is 16 amino acids long. The CDR3 spells CASSLGHPSLNTEAFF. CDR3 nucleotide sequence: TGTGCCAGCAGCTTAGGACACCCGAGCTTGAACACTGAAGCTTTCTTT.

V is TRBV4-3 and J is TRBJ1-5; a weak D match, TRBD1 (5 bases). The CDR3 consists of 14 residues. Trimming left V 4 bases short and J 9 bases short, with 16 bases between. CDR1 LGHNA and CDR2 YSLEER come from the germline V gene. The CDR3 is CASSLGGAGAPQHF. Here the CDR3 DNA reads TGCGCCAGCAGCCTCGGGGGTGCCGGGGCGCCCCAGCATTTT.

The V gene is TRBV7-6, the J gene TRBJ1-1; D uncertain. The CDR3 consists of 14 residues. From germline, CDR1 is SGHVS and CDR2 FNYEAQ. The ends were cut back, 0 bases at V and 0 bases at J, with 5 bases in the middle. CDR3 coding DNA: TGTGCCAGCAGCTTAGCAGGAGTGAACACTGAAGCTTTCTTT. This encodes CASSLAGVNTEAFF.

Only one count was recorded for this clone. The chain is built from TRBV4-2 and TRBJ1-1; D is uncertain. Trimming removed 3 bases from V and 4 bases from J, with 12 bases in between. Germline CDR1 and CDR2: LGHNA and YNFKEQ. The CDR3 is made up of 14 amino acids. The CDR3 sequence is CASSHELEATEAFF. The CDR3 region has the DNA TGTGCCAGCAGCCATGAGTTAGAGGCCACTGAAGCTTTCTTT.

V gene TRBV4-3 combines with J gene TRBJ2-7, with 10 bases identical to TRBD2. V lost 1 base to trimming and J lost 5 bases; unmatched junction nucleotides: 2. Germline CDR1 and CDR2: LGHNA and YSLEER. The CDR3 runs to 14 residues. The CDR3 region is CASSQGLAGDEQYF. Written as DNA, the CDR3 is TGCGCCAGCAGCCAAGGTCTAGCGGGAGACGAGCAGTACTTC.

V and J are TRBV25-1 and TRBJ2-7; the match to TRBD1 covers 10 bases. The CDR3 consists of 16 residues. Germline CDR1 and CDR2: MGHDK and SYGVNS. Trimming took 4 bases from V and 5 from J; bases not matched to a gene: 11. In DNA form, the CDR3 reads TGTGCCAGCAGTGGCGCCCGGGACAGGGGACACGACGAGCAGTACTTC. Translation: CASSGARDRGHDEQYF.

Points on this clone: The junction departs from the called germline gene at one end, perhaps through a read error. The gene calls are TRBV2 and TRBJ2-7; perhaps TRBD2 as D (6 bases). CDR1 is SNHLY and CDR2 is FYNNEI in the germline V gene. CDR3 length: 14 amino acids. CDR3 coding DNA: TGTGCCAGCAGGGAAGGGACTGCTGTAGGCGAGCAGTACTTC. Protein sequence: CASREGTAVGEQYF.

The V call is TRBV5-1, the J call TRBJ1-1; maybe TRBD1 (6 bases). Per germline, CDR1 SGHRS and CDR2 YFSETQ. The V and J ends lost 5 bases and 1 base respectively, with 18 bases between them. The CDR3 has 16 amino acids. The CDR3 bases are TGCGCCAGCAGACGGCTTGGGACACAGCCGAACACTGAAGCTTTCTTT. Translated, it gives CASRRLGTQPNTEAFF.

The chain recombines TRBV7-6 with TRBJ2-1; 8 nucleotides agree with TRBD2. The germline gives CDR1 SGHVS, CDR2 FNYEAQ. This CDR3 comprises 15 residues. V lost 1 base and J lost 9; bases outside the gene matches: 8. The CDR3 nucleotides read TGTGCCAGCAGCTTAGGCCCTAGCGGGTATTCTGAGCAGTTCTTC. It yields the protein CASSLGPSGYSEQFF.

The genes are TRBV7-8 and TRBJ1-5; the D is unclear. Trimming shortened V by 6 bases and J by 0 bases, and 9 bases separated the two germline ends. The germline V gene encodes CDR1 SGHVS and CDR2 FQNEAQ. This CDR3 is 14 amino acids long. The CDR3 coding sequence is TGTGCCAGCAGTTCCGGTTATAGCAATCAGCCCCAGCATTTT. Its translation: CASSSGYSNQPQHF.

The chain uses TRBV9 and TRBJ1-2; the match to TRBD1 covers 9 bases. Germline loops: CDR1 SGDLS, CDR2 YYNGEE. The CDR3 has 14 amino acids. J lost 6 bases, V lost 4 bases, and 7 bases had no gene match. Here the CDR3 DNA reads TGTGCCAGCAGCAAAGGACAGGGGAAGGATGGCTACACCTTC. This sequence encodes CASSKGQGKDGYTF.

V and J are TRBV11-2 and TRBJ2-7; D might be TRBD2 (5 bases). The CDR3 totals 15 residues. The germline V and J ends were trimmed by 0 bases and 3 bases, with 12 bases remaining between them. Germline V gives CDR1 SGHAT, CDR2 FQNNGV. CDR3 region: CASSLDHTGNYEQYF. Written as DNA, the CDR3 is TGTGCCAGCAGCTTAGATCACACGGGGAACTACGAGCAGTACTTC.

The CDR3 DNA follows: TGTGCCAGCAGCCTCGGACTGGGTAATCAGCCCCAGCATTTT. This translates into CASSLGLGNQPQHF. The chain employs TRBV9 and TRBJ1-5; D is undetermined. Germline values: CDR1 SGDLS, CDR2 YYNGEE. The CDR3 loop spans 14 amino acids. The germline V and J ends were trimmed by 4 bases and 4 bases, with 12 bases remaining between them.

V usage is TRBV4-1 and J usage is TRBJ2-7; 8 bases match TRBD1. The trim removed 1 base at V and 4 bases at J, leaving 3 bases unmatched. The germline gives CDR1 MGHRA, CDR2 YSYEKL. This CDR3 spans 14 amino acids. The CDR3 DNA reads TGCGCCAGCAGCCAAGCAGGGGGCGGGTACGAGCAGTACTTC. Amino acids: CASSQAGGGYEQYF.

The V call is TRBV28, the J call TRBJ2-7; 8 bases line up with TRBD1. The CDR3 totals 13 residues. J was trimmed by 4 bases and V by 7 bases; bases with no gene match: 6. Germline values: CDR1 MDHEN, CDR2 SYDVKM. CDR3 bases: TGTGCCAGCATATCAGGGGGCGATTACGAGCAGTACTTC. Its translation is CASISGGDYEQYF.

The V call is TRBV4-3, the J call TRBJ2-7; TRBD1 matches at 10 bases. CDR3 length: 16 amino acids. With 0 bases clipped from V and 6 bases from J, the junction kept 8 bases outside the gene matches. CDR1 and CDR2 from the germline V gene are LGHNA and YSLEER. The CDR3 region has the DNA TGCGCCAGCAGCCAAGATTCCGGGACAGGGGCCCTCGAGCAGTACTTC. Its translation is CASSQDSGTGALEQYF.